These 4 T cell receptor beta chains originate from one sample sequenced in a study of T cell repertoires in cytomegalovirus infection. TCRdb re-called the reads through MiXCR, storing one row per CDR3 protein. The sample includes fewer than 950,000 distinct CDR3 sequences, 30% to 35% of them seen just once. Their recognized antigens are unknown. The specimen was cultured CD8+ T cells from PBMCs, collected from culture after CMV antigen stimulation. The receptors originated from a human donor in good health (CMV status not recorded). Some clones in this sample may be carry-over from other donors' samples.

The rearrangement links TRBV12-3 or TRBV12-4 to TRBJ1-1; D perhaps matches TRBD1 (5 bases). V was cut by 3 bases and J by 0 bases, with 11 bases left in between. This CDR3 is built from 15 residues. The CDR3 sequence is CASSFGRDMNTEAFF. The CDR3 DNA reads as TGTGCCAGCAGTTTTGGCAGGGATATGAACACTGAAGCTTTCTTT.

The chain has TRBV28 and TRBJ2-1, with D possibly being TRBD2 (7 bases). The CDR3 has 16 amino acids. CDR1 MDHEN and CDR2 SYDVKM come from the germline V gene. Trimming removed 4 bases from V and 1 base from J, with 14 bases in between. The CDR3 is CASSSYREGSYNEQFF. The DNA for the CDR3 is TGTGCCAGCAGTTCCTACAGGGAGGGTTCCTACAATGAGCAGTTCTTC. Full variable domain (outside the CDR3, taken from reference TRBV28 and TRBJ2-1): DVKVTQSSRYLVKRTGEKVFLECVQDMDHENMFWYRQDPGLGLRLIYFSYDVKMKEKGDIPEGYSVSREKKERFSLILESASTNQTSMYLCASSSYREGSYNEQFFGPGTRLTVL.

This clonotype was observed a few times. The J gene is TRBJ2-2, the V gene TRBV7-6; 10 bases fit TRBD2. Looked up from germline, CDR1 is SGHVS and CDR2 is FNYEAQ. V shed 4 bases, J shed 8 bases, and the junction held 10 bases outside the gene matches. The CDR3 loop spans 16 amino acids. The CDR3 nucleotides are TGTGCCAGCAGCTCTTTTCTAGCGGGGGCCGAGGGGGAGCTGTTTTTT. It is translated as CASSSFLAGAEGELFF.

V is TRBV7-9 and J is TRBJ2-2; perhaps TRBD1 as D (6 bases). The V gene lost 2 bases and the J gene lost 0 bases, with 13 bases spanning the gap. This CDR3 contains 17 residues. Germline V gives CDR1 SEHNR, CDR2 FQNEAQ (reference sequence). The DNA for the CDR3 is TGTGCCAGCAGCTTAAAACAGGGAAAATCGAACACCGGGGAGCTGTTTTTT. Translating gives CASSLKQGKSNTGELFF.